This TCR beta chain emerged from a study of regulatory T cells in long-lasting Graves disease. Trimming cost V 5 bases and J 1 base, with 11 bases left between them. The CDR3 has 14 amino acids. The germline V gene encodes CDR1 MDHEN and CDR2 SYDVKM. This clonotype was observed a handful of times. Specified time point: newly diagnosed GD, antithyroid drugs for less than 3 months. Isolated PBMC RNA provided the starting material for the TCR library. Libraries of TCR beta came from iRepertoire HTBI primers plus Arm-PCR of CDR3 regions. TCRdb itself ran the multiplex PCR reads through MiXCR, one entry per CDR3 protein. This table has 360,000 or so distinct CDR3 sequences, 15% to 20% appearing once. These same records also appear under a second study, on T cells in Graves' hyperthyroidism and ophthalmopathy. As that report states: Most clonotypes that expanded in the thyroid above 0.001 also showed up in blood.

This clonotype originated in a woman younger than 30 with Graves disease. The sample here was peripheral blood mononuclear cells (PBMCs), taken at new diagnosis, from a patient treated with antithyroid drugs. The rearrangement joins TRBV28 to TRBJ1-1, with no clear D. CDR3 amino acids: CASSPGDKNTEAFF. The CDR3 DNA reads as TGTGCCAGCAGTCCCGGAGACAAGAACACTGAAGCTTTCTTT.